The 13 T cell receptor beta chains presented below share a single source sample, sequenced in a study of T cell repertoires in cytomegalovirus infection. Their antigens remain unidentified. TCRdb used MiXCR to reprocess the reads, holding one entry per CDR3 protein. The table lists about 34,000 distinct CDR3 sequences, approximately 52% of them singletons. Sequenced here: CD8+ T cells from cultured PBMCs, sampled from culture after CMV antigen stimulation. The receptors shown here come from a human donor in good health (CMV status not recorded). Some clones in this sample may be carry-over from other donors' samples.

The CDR3 protein is CASSTKQGRAPSNTGELFF. CDR3 bases: TGTGCCAGCAGCACTAAACAGGGGCGCGCACCCTCGAACACCGGGGAGCTGTTTTTT. The chain is built from TRBV7-3 and TRBJ2-2, with 7 bases lining up with TRBD1. With V trimmed by 5 bases and J by 0 bases, 15 bases remained unmatched. CDR1 and CDR2 from the germline V gene are SGHTA and FQGTGA. The CDR3 has 19 residues.

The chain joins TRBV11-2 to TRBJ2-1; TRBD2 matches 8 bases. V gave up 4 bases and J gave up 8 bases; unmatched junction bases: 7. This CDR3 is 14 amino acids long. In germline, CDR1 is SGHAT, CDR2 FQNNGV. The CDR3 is CASSSPGGKYEQFF. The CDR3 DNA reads TGTGCCAGCAGCTCACCGGGGGGGAAATATGAGCAGTTCTTC.

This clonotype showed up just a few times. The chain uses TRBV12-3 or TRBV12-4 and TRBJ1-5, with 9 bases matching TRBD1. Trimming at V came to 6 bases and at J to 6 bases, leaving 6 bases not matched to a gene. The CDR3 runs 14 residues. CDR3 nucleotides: TGTGCCAGCAGCCTCGACAGGGGGAGTCAGCCCCAGCATTTT. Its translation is CASSLDRGSQPQHF.

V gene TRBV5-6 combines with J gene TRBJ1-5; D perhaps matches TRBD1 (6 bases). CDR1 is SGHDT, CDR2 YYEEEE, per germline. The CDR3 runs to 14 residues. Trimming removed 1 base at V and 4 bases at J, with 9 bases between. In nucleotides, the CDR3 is TGTGCCAGCAGCTTGTGGACAGCAAATCAGCCCCAGCATTTT. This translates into CASSLWTANQPQHF. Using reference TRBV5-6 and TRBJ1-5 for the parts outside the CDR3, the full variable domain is DAGVTQSPTHLIKTRGQQVTLRCSPKSGHDTVSWYQQALGQGPQFIFQYYEEEERQRGNFPDRFSGHQFPNYSSELNVNALLLGDSALYLCASSLWTANQPQHFGDGTRLSIL.

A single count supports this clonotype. DNA of the CDR3: TGTGCCATCAGTGATTTGGGGGCCTACGAGCAGTACTTC. Translation: CAISDLGAYEQYF. The chain couples TRBV10-3 to TRBJ2-7; the D call may be TRBD1 or TRBD2 (5 bases each). This CDR3 is 13 amino acids long. From germline, CDR1 is ENHRY and CDR2 SYGVKD. V was trimmed by 3 bases and J by 2 bases, leaving 8 bases between them.

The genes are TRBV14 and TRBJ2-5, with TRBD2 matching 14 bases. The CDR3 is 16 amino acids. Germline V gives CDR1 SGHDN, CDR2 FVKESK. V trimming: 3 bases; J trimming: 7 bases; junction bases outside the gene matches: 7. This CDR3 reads CASSQPGTSGGRTQYF. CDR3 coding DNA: TGTGCCAGCAGCCAGCCTGGGACTAGCGGGGGAAGGACCCAGTACTTC.

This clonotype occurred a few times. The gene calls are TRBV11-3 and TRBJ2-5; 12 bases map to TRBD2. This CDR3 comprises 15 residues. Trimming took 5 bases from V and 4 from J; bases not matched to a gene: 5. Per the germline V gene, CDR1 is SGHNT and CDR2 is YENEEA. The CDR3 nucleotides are TGTGCCAGCAGCCCCGGACTAGCGGGACTAGAGACCCAGTACTTC. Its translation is CASSPGLAGLETQYF.

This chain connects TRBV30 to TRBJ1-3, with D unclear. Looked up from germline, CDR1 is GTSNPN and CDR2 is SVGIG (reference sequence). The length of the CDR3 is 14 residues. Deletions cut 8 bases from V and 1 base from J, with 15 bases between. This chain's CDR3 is CAGVQTWSGNTIYF. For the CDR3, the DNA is TGTGCCGGAGTGCAGACGTGGTCTGGAAACACCATATATTTT.

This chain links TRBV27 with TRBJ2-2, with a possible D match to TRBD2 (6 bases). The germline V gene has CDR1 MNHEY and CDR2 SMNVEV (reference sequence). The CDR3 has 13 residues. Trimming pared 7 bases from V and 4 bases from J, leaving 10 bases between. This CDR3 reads CASMGGGTGELFF. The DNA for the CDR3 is TGTGCCAGCATGGGAGGCGGCACCGGGGAGCTGTTTTTT.

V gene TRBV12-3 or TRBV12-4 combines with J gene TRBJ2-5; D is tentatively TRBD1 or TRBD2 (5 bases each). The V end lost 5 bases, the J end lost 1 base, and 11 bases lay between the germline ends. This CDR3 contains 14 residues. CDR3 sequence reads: CASSLVRGQETQYF. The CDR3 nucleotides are TGTGCCAGCAGTCTCGTGAGGGGCCAAGAGACCCAGTACTTC.

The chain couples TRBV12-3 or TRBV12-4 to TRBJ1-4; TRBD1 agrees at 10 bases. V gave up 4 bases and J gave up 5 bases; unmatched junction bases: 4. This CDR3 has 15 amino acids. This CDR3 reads CASSSEGQGNEKLFF. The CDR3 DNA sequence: TGTGCCAGCAGTTCAGAGGGACAGGGGAATGAAAAACTGTTTTTT.

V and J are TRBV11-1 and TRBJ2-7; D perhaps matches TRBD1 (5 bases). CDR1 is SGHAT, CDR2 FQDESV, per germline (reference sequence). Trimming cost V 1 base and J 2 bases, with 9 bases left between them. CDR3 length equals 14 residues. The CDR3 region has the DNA TGTGCCAGCAGCTTAGGGAAAGGGGCCTACGAGCAGTACTTC. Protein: CASSLGKGAYEQYF.

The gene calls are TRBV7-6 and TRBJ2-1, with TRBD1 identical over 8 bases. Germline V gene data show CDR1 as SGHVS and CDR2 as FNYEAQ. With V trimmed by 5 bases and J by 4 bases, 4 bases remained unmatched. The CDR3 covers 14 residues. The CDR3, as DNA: TGTGCCAGCAGCCCAGGGGGCCAATACAATGAGCAGTTCTTC. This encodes CASSPGGQYNEQFF.